The sample holds many counts of the clone carrying this T cell receptor (beta chain). Its target is unknown. The source of the sample is a study of early T cells in non-severe SARS-CoV-2 infection. Study overall: Unsorted whole blood bulk RNA was sequenced, with unpaired chains.

Individual cDNA molecules were tagged with unique molecular identifiers. In TCRdb, the 5' RACE reads were re-called with MiXCR into one record per CDR3 protein. This sample has tens of thousands of distinct CDR3 sequences, with roughly 8.7% found just once. Study outcomes and limitations: The VDJdb matching leaned toward anti-spike CD8 responses and overlooked private and CD4 specificities.

The CDR3 is 13 residues long. CDR1 and CDR2 (germline): MNHEY, SMNVEV (reference sequence). Trimming took off 4 bases at V and 5 bases at J, with 11 bases between the two ends. The material sequenced was whole blood, taken at baseline. This TCR was recovered from an adult who was a healthcare worker with PCR-confirmed SARS-CoV-2 infection or an uninfected control (not recorded which). This rearrangement joins TRBV27 to TRBJ1-1; D call uncertain. The chain's CDR3 is CASSSMARTEAFF. The CDR3 DNA is TGTGCCAGCAGTTCCATGGCGAGGACTGAAGCTTTCTTT.